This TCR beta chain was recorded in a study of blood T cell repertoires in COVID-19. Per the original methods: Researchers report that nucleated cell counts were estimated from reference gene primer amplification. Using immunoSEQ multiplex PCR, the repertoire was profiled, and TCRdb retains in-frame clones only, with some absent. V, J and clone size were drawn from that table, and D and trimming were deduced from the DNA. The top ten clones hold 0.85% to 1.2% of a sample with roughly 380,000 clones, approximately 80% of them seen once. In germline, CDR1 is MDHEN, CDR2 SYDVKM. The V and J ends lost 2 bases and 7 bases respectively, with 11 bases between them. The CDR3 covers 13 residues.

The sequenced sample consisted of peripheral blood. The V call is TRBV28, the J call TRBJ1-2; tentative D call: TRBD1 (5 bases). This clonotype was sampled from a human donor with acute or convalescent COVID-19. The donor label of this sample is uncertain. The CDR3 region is CASSLGWGVGYTF. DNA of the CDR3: TGTGCCAGCAGTTTAGGGTGGGGGGTTGGCTACACCTTC.